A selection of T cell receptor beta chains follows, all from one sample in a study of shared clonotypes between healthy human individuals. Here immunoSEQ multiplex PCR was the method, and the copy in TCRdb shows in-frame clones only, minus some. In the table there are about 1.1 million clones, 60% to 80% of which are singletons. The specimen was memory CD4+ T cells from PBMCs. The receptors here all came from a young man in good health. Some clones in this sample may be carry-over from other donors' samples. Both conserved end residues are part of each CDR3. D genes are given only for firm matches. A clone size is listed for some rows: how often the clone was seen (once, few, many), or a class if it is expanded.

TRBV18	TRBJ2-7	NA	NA	CASSPFRDTLYEQYF	TGTGCCAGCTCACCCTTCCGGGACACCTTATACGAGCAGTACTTC
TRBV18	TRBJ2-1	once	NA	CASSPDFWAEQFF	TGTGCCAGCTCACCCGACTTCTGGGCTGAGCAGTTCTTC
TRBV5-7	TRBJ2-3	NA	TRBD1	CASSRDSHFGDTQYF	TGTGCCAGCAGCCGGGACAGTCACTTCGGGGATACGCAGTATTTT
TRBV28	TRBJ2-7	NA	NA	CATGRLTYEQYF	TGTGCCACCGGACGACTAACCTACGAGCAGTACTTC
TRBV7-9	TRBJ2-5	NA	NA	CASSSGALVETQYF	TGTGCCAGCAGCTCAGGGGCTCTGGTAGAGACCCAGTACTTC
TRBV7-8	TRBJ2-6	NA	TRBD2	CASRRRETTSSGANVLTF	TGTGCCAGCAGACGGCGGGAGACCACAAGCTCTGGGGCCAACGTCCTGACTTTC
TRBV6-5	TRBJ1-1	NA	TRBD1	CASSPRDSYTEAFF	TGTGCCAGCAGTCCCCGGGACAGCTACACTGAAGCTTTCTTT
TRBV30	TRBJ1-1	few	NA	CAWRSEAKGAFF	TGTGCCTGGAGGTCTGAGGCCAAAGGGGCTTTCTTT
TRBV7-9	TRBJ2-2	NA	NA	CASSLVAIFGGPNTGELFF	TGTGCCAGCAGCTTAGTGGCGATCTTCGGGGGGCCGAACACCGGGGAGCTGTTTTTT
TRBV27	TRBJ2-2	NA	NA	CASRLGGFDGELFF	TGTGCCAGCAGACTCGGAGGGTTCGACGGGGAGCTGTTTTTT
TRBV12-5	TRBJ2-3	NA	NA	CASGVQGRTQYF	TGTGCTAGTGGTGTCCAAGGCCGTACGCAGTATTTT
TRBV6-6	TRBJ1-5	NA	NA	CASSRPPDGYQPQHF	TGTGCCAGCAGCCGACCCCCGGACGGTTATCAGCCCCAGCATTTT
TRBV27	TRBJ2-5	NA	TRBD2	CASGRLAGGMETQYF	TGTGCCAGCGGACGTCTAGCGGGAGGCATGGAGACCCAGTACTTC
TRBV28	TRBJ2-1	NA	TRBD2	CASSLTSPSGGRAIEQFF	TGTGCCAGCAGTCTAACCTCACCGTCTGGCGGGAGGGCCATTGAGCAGTTCTTC
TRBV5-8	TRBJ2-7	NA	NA	CASRQGTSYEQYF	TGTGCCAGCAGGCAGGGGACCTCCTACGAGCAGTACTTC
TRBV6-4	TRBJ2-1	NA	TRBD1	CASSTGGLSYNEQFF	TGTGCCAGTTCAACAGGGGGCCTCTCCTACAATGAGCAGTTCTTC
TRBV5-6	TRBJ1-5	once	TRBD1	CASSKRQGQQSQHF	TGTGCCAGCAGCAAAAGACAGGGTCAGCAGTCCCAGCATTTT
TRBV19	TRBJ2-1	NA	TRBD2	CASSTNLAGEQFF	TGTGCCAGTAGTACCAATCTAGCGGGAGAGCAGTTCTTC
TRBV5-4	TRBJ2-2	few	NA	CASSLGVAGDTGELFF	TGTGCCAGCAGCTTGGGTGTCGCCGGTGACACCGGGGAGCTGTTTTTT
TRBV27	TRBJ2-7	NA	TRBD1	CASRRTGSYEQYF	TGTGCCAGCAGGAGGACAGGGTCCTACGAGCAGTACTTC
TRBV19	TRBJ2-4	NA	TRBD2	CASQGLAGGQNIQYF	TGTGCCAGCCAGGGACTAGCGGGAGGGCAAAACATTCAGTACTTC
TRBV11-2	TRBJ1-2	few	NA	CASSPGRSYGYTF	TGTGCCAGCAGCCCGGGACGGTCCTATGGCTACACCTTC
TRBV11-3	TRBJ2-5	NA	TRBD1	CASSPDRGETQYF	TGTGCCAGCAGCCCGGACAGGGGTGAGACCCAGTACTTC
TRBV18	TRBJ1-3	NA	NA	CASERDFGSGNTIYF	TGTGCCAGCGAAAGGGACTTCGGGTCTGGAAACACCATATATTTT
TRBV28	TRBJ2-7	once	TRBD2	CASTPASGRVYEQYF	TGTGCCAGCACGCCGGCCAGCGGGAGGGTCTACGAGCAGTACTTC
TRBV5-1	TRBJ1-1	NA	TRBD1	CASSGGTGSNLNTEAFF	TGCGCCAGCAGCGGCGGGACAGGGTCCAACCTGAACACTGAAGCTTTCTTT
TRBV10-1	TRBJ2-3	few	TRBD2	CASIPGLAGASTDTQYF	TGCGCCAGCATTCCGGGACTAGCGGGAGCGAGCACAGATACGCAGTATTTT
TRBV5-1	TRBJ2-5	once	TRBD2	CASSRLAGGGETQYF	TGCGCCAGCAGCCGACTAGCGGGAGGAGGGGAGACCCAGTACTTC
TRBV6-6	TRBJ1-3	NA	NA	CASSYVSSSGNTIYF	TGTGCCAGCAGTTATGTCTCGAGCTCTGGAAACACCATATATTTT
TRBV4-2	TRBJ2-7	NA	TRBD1	CASSQGGTAMGATYEQYF	TGTGCCAGCAGCCAAGGAGGGACAGCTATGGGGGCAACCTACGAGCAGTACTTC
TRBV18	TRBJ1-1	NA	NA	CASSPGQNTEAFF	TGTGCCAGCTCACCTGGACAGAACACTGAAGCTTTCTTT
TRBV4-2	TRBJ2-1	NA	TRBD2	CASSQDLAGGEQFF	TGTGCCAGCAGCCAAGATTTAGCGGGAGGTGAGCAGTTCTTC
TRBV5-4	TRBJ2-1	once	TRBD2	CASSLGPGGYNEQFF	TGTGCCAGCAGCTTGGGTCCGGGGGGGTACAATGAGCAGTTCTTC
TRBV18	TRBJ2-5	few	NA	CASDTGGRGETQYF	TGTGCCAGCGATACGGGGGGCCGGGGAGAGACCCAGTACTTC
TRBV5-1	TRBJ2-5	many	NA	CASSSGRGWETQYF	TGCGCCAGCAGCTCAGGAAGGGGGTGGGAGACCCAGTACTTC
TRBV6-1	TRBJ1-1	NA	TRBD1	CASSDQFSGAGGYTEAFF	TGTGCCAGCAGTGATCAGTTTTCAGGGGCAGGGGGGTACACTGAAGCTTTCTTT
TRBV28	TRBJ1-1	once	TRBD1	CASSLGGQGGTEAFF	TGTGCCAGCAGTTTAGGGGGACAGGGAGGAACTGAAGCTTTCTTT
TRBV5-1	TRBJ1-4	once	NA	CASSLERGLGEKLFF	TGCGCCAGCAGCTTGGAGCGGGGGCTAGGCGAAAAACTGTTTTTT
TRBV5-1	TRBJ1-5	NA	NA	CASSSTGNSNQPQHF	TGCGCCAGCAGCTCGACGGGGAATAGCAATCAGCCCCAGCATTTT
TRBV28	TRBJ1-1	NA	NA	CASSFTGSEAFF	TGTGCCAGCAGTTTCACGGGATCTGAAGCTTTCTTT
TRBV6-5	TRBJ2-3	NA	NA	CASSRGDDGTDTQYF	TGTGCCAGCAGTCGAGGGGATGATGGCACAGATACGCAGTATTTT
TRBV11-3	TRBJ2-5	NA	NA	CASSPGGRETQYF	TGTGCCAGCAGCCCAGGGGGGAGGGAGACCCAGTACTTC
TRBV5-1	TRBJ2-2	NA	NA	CASSSLVFPNTGELFF	TGCGCCAGCAGCTCGCTAGTGTTCCCCAACACCGGGGAGCTGTTTTTT
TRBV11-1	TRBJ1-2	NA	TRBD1	CASSPHQLQGVGGYTF	TGTGCCAGCAGCCCTCACCAACTCCAGGGGGTTGGGGGCTACACCTTC
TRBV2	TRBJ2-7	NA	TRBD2	CASSPLAGVNEQYF	TGTGCCAGCAGTCCCCTAGCGGGAGTTAACGAGCAGTACTTC
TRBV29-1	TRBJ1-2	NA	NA	CSAATQYYGYTF	TGCAGCGCTGCGACACAATACTATGGCTACACCTTC
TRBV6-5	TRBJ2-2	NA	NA	CAKGIGELFF	TGTGCCAAAGGGATTGGGGAGCTGTTTTTT
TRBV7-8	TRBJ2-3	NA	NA	CASSLAGGTDTQYF	TGTGCCAGCAGCTTGGCCGGCGGCACAGATACGCAGTATTTT
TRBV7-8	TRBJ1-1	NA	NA	CASSLVQGTEAFF	TGTGCCAGCAGCTTAGTTCAGGGGACTGAAGCTTTCTTT
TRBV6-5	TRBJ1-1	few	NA	CASSYSGPYTEAFF	TGTGCCAGCAGTTACTCGGGACCCTACACTGAAGCTTTCTTT
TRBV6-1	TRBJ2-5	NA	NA	CASSEADGSGETQYF	TGTGCCAGCAGTGAAGCGGACGGGAGTGGGGAGACCCAGTACTTC
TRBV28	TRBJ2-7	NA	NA	CASRTDHEQYF	TGTGCCAGCAGGACCGACCACGAGCAGTACTTC
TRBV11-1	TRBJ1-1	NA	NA	CASRHVGPNTEAFF	TGTGCCAGCCGCCACGTCGGACCTAACACTGAAGCTTTCTTT
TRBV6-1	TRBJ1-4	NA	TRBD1	CASSKQGANEKLFF	TGTGCCAGCAGCAAACAGGGGGCGAATGAAAAACTGTTTTTT
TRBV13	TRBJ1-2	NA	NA	CASSYLTEGHGYTF	TGTGCCAGCAGCTATTTGACTGAGGGCCACGGCTACACCTTC